This T cell receptor (beta chain) comes out of a study of T cells in Graves' hyperthyroidism and ophthalmopathy (dated by TCRdb to the late 2010s). About the investigation overall: Peripheral blood samples were taken at the time of initial diagnosis, prior to any treatment. In roughly six Graves' hyperthyroidism patients, the study also compared T-cell repertoires from thyroid tissue with T-cell repertoires from blood. TCR V-J signatures able to tell the groups apart were searched for in a discovery cohort of 95 to 100 patients, of whom 40 to 45 had Graves' ophthalmopathy and under 65 had stable Graves' hyperthyroidism. The 100 discovery patients were randomly divided into training and test sets at a 7:3 ratio. After sampling, hyperthyroidism patients received methimazole starting at 30 mg daily, and ophthalmopathy patients received high-dose intravenous methylprednisolone. TCR Vbeta CDR3 sequencing of 130 to 150 peripheral blood samples (approximately 44 ophthalmopathy, about 75 hyperthyroidism and approximately 17 progressor patients) is reported in the paper. Prospective prediction of ophthalmopathy was tested in an independent validation cohort of some 20 hyperthyroidism patients and 15 to 17 patients who later progressed to ophthalmopathy.

Hyperthyroidism patients were newly diagnosed, with disease duration under 2 months, and aged 18 to 65 years. The study excluded patients with uncontrolled infections, other autoimmune diseases, pregnancy or lactation. Diagnoses were based on clinical symptoms, serum thyroxine and TRAb, thyroid ultrasound and orbital computed tomography. Blood from progressor patients was drawn when they were first diagnosed with hyperthyroidism, before any ophthalmopathy symptoms appeared. Ficoll-Paque density gradient centrifugation was used to isolate PBMCs from around 10 ml of fresh peripheral blood. Patients classed as progressors first received a Graves' hyperthyroidism diagnosis and then went on to develop ophthalmopathy during follow-up. Total RNA was extracted using Trizol reagent, and RNA quality was assessed on an Agilent 2100 Bioanalyzer. Amplification of TCR beta CDR3 regions was carried out from RNA transcripts. The TCR CDR3 was subjected to a first round of RT-PCR using the HTBI primer set and the Qiagen OneStep RT-PCR kit. A second multiplex PCR round built the libraries, followed by size selection and purification. The libraries were sequenced on an Illumina HiSeq2000 using paired-end 100 bp reads. As for how the authors treated the data: SOAPnuke was used to process the raw data, removing reads that contained adapters or uncalled bases, had a mean Phred below 15, or lacked an exact match to the constant primer or identifier. COPE v1.2.5 was used to merge the high-quality paired reads, and each unique nucleotide sequence was defined as a clonotype. MiTCR v1.1 was used to align clonotypes to the IMGT TRBV, TRBD and TRBJ reference segments. Only V-J combinations with frequency above 0.0001, covering roughly 99% of repertoires, were analysed. The TCS score was defined as F50 (clonal expansion) divided by E x V (chaos), with BLOSUM62-based TCRdist calculated between CDR3 peptides within each V-J. Welch's t-statistics and random forest reduced just over 500 V-J features to fewer than 15, which were used in a naive Bayes classifier (R e1071). The raw public reads went through TCRdb reprocessing: fastp at Q25, MiXCR clone calling, in-frame beta chains kept. Rows are unified per CDR3 protein, each entry keeping the most common DNA and genes. The V and J calls and clone size are TCRdb's, not the authors'. The sample table lists approximately 370,000 distinct CDR3 sequences, approximately 18% of them with a count of one. The ten largest clones add up to approximately 35% of the sample.

For this clonotype: Its antigen remains undetermined. No base quality values were provided; no much bigger clone lies one nucleotide off.

Inclusive of the bounding cysteine and phenylalanine, the CDR3 is 14 residues long. Only CDR3 DNA is held: 42 bases, read in frame from base 1. The V end loses 5 bases and the J end loses 1 base, and a stretch of 9 bases separates them. The germline V gene specifies MDHEN as CDR1 and SYDVKM as CDR2. Overall study outcomes, separate from this receptor: A model built on a 13 V-J signature distinguished ophthalmopathy from stable hyperthyroidism, reaching 85% to 90% sensitivity and 81% to 83% specificity in cross-validation and 80%/75% in testing. No statistical method was used to fix the sample size in advance, and group allocation was not hidden from the investigators. During validation, the model predicted progression to ophthalmopathy a median of approximately 6 months ahead of onset, with almost 71% sensitivity and about 72% specificity. Most expanded thyroid clonotypes (frequency above 0.001) were also found in blood, which suggests that blood repertoires may mirror thyroid immune responses.

The TCR was taken from a woman aged 25 to 39 with Graves' hyperthyroidism that later progressed to Graves' ophthalmopathy. The chain is assembled from TRBV28 and TRBJ1-5; the D gene remains uncertain. The sequenced sample was blood. The DNA is as follows: TGTGCCAGCAGTATCTTAGGAAGCAATCAGCCCCAGCATTTT. The translation is CASSILGSNQPQHF.